What follows are 21 T cell receptor beta chains derived from one specimen sequenced in a study of blood T cells in healthy people across ages. For the second PCR, which ran for roughly 7 to 11 cycles, a sample-barcoded 5' primer and a J-beta primer mix were used. In TCRdb, the 5' RACE reads were re-called with MiXCR into one record per CDR3 protein. The sample includes 1.5 million to 2 million distinct CDR3 sequences, roughly 30% of them seen just once. The specimen sequenced was blood. These receptors were taken from a young woman in good health.

This clonotype was counted between two and nine times. The chain joins TRBV7-9 to TRBJ2-5, with D possibly matching TRBD2 (6 bases). Trimming took off 1 base at V and 0 bases at J, with 9 bases between the two ends. The CDR3 has 15 amino acids. The germline gives CDR1 SEHNR, CDR2 FQNEAQ (reference sequence). This chain's CDR3 is CASSLGGTDQETQYF. CDR3 in DNA: TGTGCCAGCAGCTTAGGCGGGACGGACCAAGAGACCCAGTACTTC.

The chain joins TRBV28 to TRBJ2-3, with 9 bases lining up with TRBD1. CDR1 and CDR2 from the germline V gene are MDHEN and SYDVKM. The V gene end was trimmed by 11 bases and the J gene end by 0 bases; junction bases not matched to a gene: 9. The CDR3 loop spans 15 amino acids. The CDR3 reads CAANTGGASTDTQYF. DNA of the CDR3: TGTGCCGCGAACACAGGGGGCGCGAGCACAGATACGCAGTATTTT. The full variable domain, in which reference TRBV28 and TRBJ2-3 provide the parts outside the CDR3, is DVKVTQSSRYLVKRTGEKVFLECVQDMDHENMFWYRQDPGLGLRLIYFSYDVKMKEKGDIPEGYSVSREKKERFSLILESASTNQTSMYLCAANTGGASTDTQYFGPGTRLTVL.

A few counts support this clonotype. The chain recombines TRBV4-1 with TRBJ1-2, with TRBD1 identical over 10 bases. V dropped 3 bases and J dropped 4; count of bases not matched to a gene: 14. This CDR3 region has 18 residues. Germline loops: CDR1 MGHRA, CDR2 YSYEKL. CDR3 nucleotide sequence: TGCGCCAGCAGCCAGGCCCCAAGGACAGGGGGTAAGGGCTATGGCTACACCTTC. Amino acid sequence: CASSQAPRTGGKGYGYTF.

The J gene is TRBJ2-3, the V gene TRBV20-1, with D perhaps matching TRBD2 (6 bases). This CDR3 has 14 amino acids. The ends were cut back, 1 base at V and 6 bases at J, with 14 bases in the middle. Germline V lookup: CDR1 DFQATT, CDR2 SNEGSKA (reference sequence). This chain's CDR3 is CSARGREEEDTQYF. In nucleotides, the CDR3 is TGCAGTGCTAGAGGCAGGGAGGAAGAGGATACGCAGTATTTT.

The table lists this clonotype with a few counts. The DNA of the CDR3 is TGCAGTGCCACAAAAGCGGGACAGGGACGAGATGAGCAGTTCTTC. Protein sequence: CSATKAGQGRDEQFF. V gene TRBV20-1 combines with J gene TRBJ2-1, with 9 bases fitting TRBD1. Germline lookup yields CDR1 DFQATT and CDR2 SNEGSKA (reference sequence). V shed 6 bases and J 8 bases; nucleotides not matched to a gene: 14. The CDR3 totals 15 residues.

The rearrangement links TRBV2 to TRBJ2-5, with D tentatively TRBD1 or TRBD2 (5 bases each). The CDR3 has 16 amino acids. CDR1 and CDR2 (germline): SNHLY, FYNNEI. The V end lost 6 bases, the J end lost 5 bases, and 22 bases lay between the germline ends. The CDR3 DNA sequence: TGTGCCAGCAGGCAACTGGACGGGACGTACCGGGAGACCCAGTACTTC. Its protein product is CASRQLDGTYRETQYF.

In DNA, the CDR3 is TGTGCCAGCAGCCTAAACGGGGGGACCGGGGAGCTGTTTTTT. Translating it yields CASSLNGGTGELFF. This rearrangement joins TRBV5-5 to TRBJ2-2; 7 bases line up with TRBD2. This CDR3 is built from 14 residues. CDR1 and CDR2 from the germline V gene are SGHKS and YYEKEE (reference sequence). V lost 4 bases, J lost 5 bases, and 5 bases stayed unmatched.

At least ten counts were recorded for this clonotype. The genes are TRBV27 and TRBJ2-6; D is perhaps TRBD1 (5 bases). The CDR3 length is 17 residues. The germline CDR1 and CDR2 sequences are MNHEY and SMNVEV (reference sequence). V lost 3 bases to trimming and J lost 0 bases, with 12 bases between them. The CDR3 coding sequence is TGTGCCAGCAGTTTCGGACAAGGTTCCTCTGGGGCCAACGTCCTGACTTTC. Its protein product is CASSFGQGSSGANVLTF.

CDR3: CASMWRGETQYF. CDR3 DNA: TGTGCCAGCATGTGGAGGGGAGAGACCCAGTACTTC. The chain employs TRBV2 and TRBJ2-5, with D perhaps matching TRBD2 (6 bases). Germline V gene sequence: CDR1 SNHLY, CDR2 FYNNEI. This CDR3 is 12 amino acids long. The V and J ends lost 7 bases and 4 bases respectively, with 10 bases between them.

The chain joins TRBV20-1 to TRBJ2-5; the D gene could be TRBD1 or TRBD2 (6 bases each). V lost 3 bases and J 2 bases, leaving 16 bases between the germline ends. The CDR3 totals 15 residues. Germline loops: CDR1 DFQATT, CDR2 SNEGSKA (reference sequence). The CDR3 region is CSARRRGRGQETQYF. The DNA of the CDR3 is TGCAGTGCTAGGAGGAGGGGAAGGGGGCAAGAGACCCAGTACTTC.

This chain connects TRBV4-1 to TRBJ2-1; perhaps TRBD1 as D (6 bases). The CDR3 extends over 15 amino acids. The germline V gene has CDR1 MGHRA and CDR2 YSYEKL. Trimming stripped 2 bases from V and 2 bases from J, with 10 bases between. The CDR3 DNA sequence: TGCGCCAGCAGCCAAACAGGGAGCCCCTACAATGAGCAGTTCTTC. Translation gives CASSQTGSPYNEQFF.

This clonotype has more than one count but fewer than ten. The J gene is TRBJ2-7, the V gene TRBV5-5, with unresolved D. This CDR3 spans 16 amino acids. Trimming removed 0 bases from V and 5 bases from J, with 18 bases in between. Germline CDR1 is SGHKS and CDR2 is YYEKEE (reference sequence). CDR3 region: CASSLGRVIERDEQYF. In DNA form, the CDR3 reads TGTGCCAGCAGCTTGGGACGGGTTATCGAAAGGGACGAGCAGTACTTC.

CDR3: CASSGNSQETQYF. CDR3 coding DNA: TGTGCCAGCAGTGGTAACAGCCAAGAGACCCAGTACTTC. V is TRBV25-1 and J is TRBJ2-5; D is unclear. Trimming left V 4 bases short and J 1 base short, with 7 bases between. The CDR3 length is 13 residues. Germline V gene sequence: CDR1 MGHDK, CDR2 SYGVNS.

V is TRBV6-5 and J is TRBJ2-5, with D hard to call. CDR3 length: 16 residues. From germline, CDR1 is MNHEY and CDR2 SVGAGI. Between the trimmed V and J ends, which lost 2 bases and 0 bases, there was a span of 13 bases. The CDR3 DNA is TGTGCCAGCAGTTACGCCTCTTTGGGTAACCAAGAGACCCAGTACTTC. Translated, it gives CASSYASLGNQETQYF.

V gene TRBV5-5 combines with J gene TRBJ2-5; a possible D gene is TRBD2 (7 bases). CDR1 and CDR2 from the germline V gene are SGHKS and YYEKEE (reference sequence). V lost 4 bases to trimming and J lost 4 bases, with 20 bases between them. The CDR3 runs to 16 residues. The CDR3 sequence: CASSTRVTGGRETQYF. CDR3 bases: TGTGCCAGCAGCACCAGGGTGACGGGGGGCAGAGAGACCCAGTACTTC.

This clonotype appeared many times. The chain has TRBV29-1 and TRBJ2-5; the D is unclear. Germline loops: CDR1 SQVTM, CDR2 ANQGSEA. Trimming cost V 3 bases and J 4 bases, with 6 bases left between them. The CDR3 contains 11 residues. DNA for the CDR3: TGCAGCGTTGATGCCGGAGAGACCCAGTACTTC. Translated: CSVDAGETQYF.

The chain has TRBV6-6 and TRBJ1-2; tentatively, D is TRBD1 (6 bases). Germline-derived CDR1 and CDR2 are MNHNY and SVGAGI (reference sequence). The CDR3 extends over 14 amino acids. The ends were cut back, 0 bases at V and 7 bases at J, with 12 bases in the middle. The chain's CDR3 is CASSYSEGVGGYTF. The CDR3 nucleotides are TGTGCCAGCAGTTACTCGGAGGGGGTTGGTGGCTACACCTTC.

The chain carries TRBV28 and TRBJ2-1; D is unresolved. The germline V gene encodes CDR1 MDHEN and CDR2 SYDVKM. The CDR3 is 15 amino acids. Trimming removed 4 bases from V and 2 bases from J, with 12 bases in between. The CDR3 sequence is CASSWPKTTYNEQFF. The CDR3 nucleotides read TGTGCCAGCAGTTGGCCGAAGACCACCTACAATGAGCAGTTCTTC.

In this sample, this clonotype turned up many times. This sequence joins TRBV20-1 and TRBJ2-1; 8 bases are shared with TRBD1. CDR3 length equals 15 residues. Germline V lookup: CDR1 DFQATT, CDR2 SNEGSKA (reference sequence). V shed 5 bases, J shed 1 base, and the junction held 7 bases outside the gene matches. CDR3: CSAATGGRSYNEQFF. The CDR3 DNA reads TGCAGTGCTGCAACAGGGGGTAGGTCCTACAATGAGCAGTTCTTC.

This clonotype came up a few times. The chain recombines TRBV30 with TRBJ2-7; 9 bases are a match to TRBD2. Germline lookup yields CDR1 GTSNPN and CDR2 SVGIG (reference sequence). The V gene end was trimmed by 5 bases and the J gene end by 2 bases; junction bases not matched to a gene: 7. The CDR3 sequence is 14 residues long. The CDR3 DNA reads as TGTGCCTGGGACCCGGGACTAGCAACCTACGAGCAGTACTTC. It yields the protein CAWDPGLATYEQYF.

On this clonotype: Since the CDR3 does not end with the conserved phenylalanine or tryptophan, this likely comes from a read error. The chain combines TRBV20-1 with TRBJ1-5; D is undetermined. Germline lookup yields CDR1 DFQATT and CDR2 SNEGSKA (reference sequence). CDR3 length: 12 residues. V was pared by 3 bases and J by 4 bases, with 7 bases between. CDR3 amino acids: CSASRVNQPQHV. For the CDR3, the DNA is TGCAGTGCTAGCCGGGTTAATCAGCCCCAGCATGTT.